The rows below give T cell receptor beta chains drawn from one sample of a study of blood T cells in healthy people across ages. TCRdb re-analysed the 5' RACE reads in MiXCR, keeping a single row per CDR3 protein. The table includes some 940,000 distinct CDR3 sequences, around 29% detected once. These same data were also listed under a study on T cells of mothers and their children.

Sample: blood. These receptors all stem from a middle-aged woman in good health. Both conserved end residues are part of each CDR3. The D gene is left open where the match is weak. The size entry is marked missing in some rows and otherwise reads once, few, many or a size class.

few	TRBV6-5	TRBD1	TRBJ2-7	CASSYSKQGEQYF	TGTGCCAGCAGTTACTCCAAACAGGGGGAGCAGTACTTC
NA	TRBV20-1	TRBD1	TRBJ1-1	CSASPTGATEAFF	TGCAGTGCTAGCCCTACAGGGGCCACTGAAGCTTTCTTT
NA	TRBV11-2	NA	TRBJ2-6	CASSLGRAVGANVLTF	TGTGCCAGCAGCCTCGGACGAGCGGTAGGGGCCAACGTCCTGACTTTC
NA	TRBV6-1	NA	TRBJ2-7	CASSVIATSSYNEQYF	TGTGCCAGCAGTGTCATAGCGACGAGCTCCTACAATGAGCAGTACTTC
NA	TRBV9	NA	TRBJ1-1	CASSASGNTWALF	TGTGCCAGCAGCGCCTCCGGAAACACTTGGGCTCTCTTT
many	TRBV6-2/TRBV6-3	NA	TRBJ2-5	CASSYNKNGQETQYF	TGTGCCAGCAGTTACAATAAGAACGGTCAAGAGACCCAGTACTTC
few	TRBV5-1	NA	TRBJ1-1	CASSLVGHQNTEAFF	TGCGCCAGCAGCTTGGTGGGACACCAGAACACTGAAGCTTTCTTT
few	TRBV7-9	TRBD2	TRBJ2-3	CASSPGLAGARTDTQYF	TGTGCCAGCAGCCCCGGACTAGCGGGGGCGCGCACAGATACGCAGTATTTT
NA	TRBV20-1	TRBD1	TRBJ2-1	CSARQGLYNEQFF	TGCAGTGCCCGACAGGGCCTCTACAATGAGCAGTTCTTC
once	TRBV7-2	NA	TRBJ1-5	CASSLNFQDQPQHF	TGTGCCAGCAGCTTAAATTTCCAGGATCAGCCCCAGCATTTT
NA	TRBV5-1	NA	TRBJ1-4	CASSLGTTVGEKLFF	TGCGCCAGCAGCCTCGGGACTACCGTTGGCGAAAAACTGTTTTTT
NA	TRBV4-2	TRBD1	TRBJ2-3	CASRHRATGSDTQYF	TGTGCCAGCAGACACAGAGCGACAGGGTCAGATACGCAGTATTTT
NA	TRBV20-1	NA	TRBJ2-1	CSARDGTGLYNEQFF	TGCAGTGCTAGAGATGGAACGGGCCTCTACAATGAGCAGTTCTTC
NA	TRBV20-1	TRBD2	TRBJ2-1	CSASTSGSYNEQFF	TGCAGTGCTAGCACTAGCGGCTCTTACAATGAGCAGTTCTTC
NA	TRBV12-3/TRBV12-4	NA	TRBJ1-5	CASSSRVSNQPQHF	TGTGCCAGCAGCAGCAGGGTTAGCAATCAGCCCCAGCATTTT
NA	TRBV10-3	TRBD1	TRBJ1-1	CAISSPGQLNTEAFF	TGTGCCATCAGTTCACCGGGACAGTTGAACACTGAAGCTTTCTTT
NA	TRBV11-2	NA	TRBJ2-1	CASSLSGGLGSAVYNEQFF	TGTGCCAGCAGCCTGAGTGGGGGTCTCGGGTCCGCGGTCTACAATGAGCAGTTCTTC
NA	TRBV28	NA	TRBJ2-7	CACSFRQPQAHEQYF	TGTGCCTGCAGTTTCCGACAGCCCCAGGCCCACGAGCAGTACTTC
many	TRBV28	TRBD2	TRBJ2-1	CASVWGSSGGAQRKYNEQFF	TGTGCCAGTGTATGGGGATCTAGCGGGGGGGCTCAGAGGAAGTACAATGAGCAGTTCTTC
few	TRBV20-1	TRBD1	TRBJ2-7	CSASDRGHEQYF	TGCAGTGCTTCTGACAGGGGCCACGAGCAGTACTTC
many	TRBV28	NA	TRBJ2-5	CASSQLTGNQETQYF	TGTGCCAGCAGTCAGCTTACGGGCAACCAAGAGACCCAGTACTTC
few	TRBV4-1	NA	TRBJ2-7	CASSQDGAGGYEQYF	TGCGCCAGCAGCCAAGATGGGGCTGGGGGCTACGAGCAGTACTTC
once	TRBV6-2/TRBV6-3	TRBD1	TRBJ1-6	CASQGNFNSPLHF	TGTGCCTCACAGGGGAACTTCAATTCACCCCTCCACTTT
NA	TRBV12-3/TRBV12-4	NA	TRBJ2-1	CANSTYAGSSYNEQFF	TGTGCCAACAGTACCTACGCGGGGAGCTCCTACAATGAGCAGTTCTTC
few	TRBV7-2	TRBD1	TRBJ2-7	CASSGTGRSPYEQYF	TGTGCCAGCAGCGGGACAGGTCGAAGCCCCTACGAGCAGTACTTC
NA	TRBV20-1	NA	TRBJ2-7	CSASIPTYEQYF	TGCAGTGCTTCTATACCTACCTACGAGCAGTACTTC
many	TRBV10-2	TRBD1	TRBJ1-4	CASSETGEDEKLFF	TGCGCCAGCAGTGAGACAGGGGAAGATGAAAAACTGTTTTTT
NA	TRBV5-8	NA	TRBJ2-5	CASSLDGTRRYF	TGTGCCAGCAGCTTGGATGGTACCCGCAGGTACTTC
NA	TRBV29-1	NA	TRBJ2-2	CSVRRGGSPKSTGELFF	TGCAGCGTGAGGAGGGGGGGGTCCCCCAAGAGCACCGGGGAGCTGTTTTTT
many	TRBV18	NA	TRBJ2-7	CASSPGRYEQYF	TGTGCCAGCTCACCAGGGCGCTACGAGCAGTACTTC
NA	TRBV12-3/TRBV12-4	TRBD2	TRBJ2-7	CASSGGLAGGYSYEQYF	TGTGCCAGCAGTGGGGGACTAGCGGGGGGCTACTCCTACGAGCAGTACTTC
NA	TRBV3-1	NA	TRBJ2-2	CASRDFRAAGTGELFF	TGTGCCAGCAGAGACTTCCGGGCAGCAGGCACCGGGGAGCTGTTTTTT